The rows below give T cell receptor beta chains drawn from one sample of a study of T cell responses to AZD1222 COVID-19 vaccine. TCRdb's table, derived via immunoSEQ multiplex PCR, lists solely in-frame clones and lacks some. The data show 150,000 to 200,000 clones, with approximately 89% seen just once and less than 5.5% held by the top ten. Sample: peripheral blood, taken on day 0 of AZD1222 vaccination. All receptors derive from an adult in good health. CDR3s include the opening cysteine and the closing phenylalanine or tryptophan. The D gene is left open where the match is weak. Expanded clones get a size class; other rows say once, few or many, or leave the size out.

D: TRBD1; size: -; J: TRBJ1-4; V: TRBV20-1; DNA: TGCAGTGCGTTACGGACAGGCAAACTGTTTTTT; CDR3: CSALRTGKLFF
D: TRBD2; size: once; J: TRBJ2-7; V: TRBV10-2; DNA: TGCGCCAGCGCCACTCGGCAGGGGCTAGCGGGCTTCCCCTCCTACGAGCAGTACTTC; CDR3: CASATRQGLAGFPSYEQYF
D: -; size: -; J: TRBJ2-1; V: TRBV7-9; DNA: TGTGCCAGCAGCTTGGGCAGGCCTGAATACAATGAGCAGTTCTTC; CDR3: CASSLGRPEYNEQFF
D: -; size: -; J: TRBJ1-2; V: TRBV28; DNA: TGTGCCAGCTTTGCTGGGACACCAGCCTATGGCTACACCTTC; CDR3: CASFAGTPAYGYTF
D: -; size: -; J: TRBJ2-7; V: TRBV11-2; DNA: TGTGCCAGCAGCTTAACGGGGAACTCCTACGAGCAGTACTTC; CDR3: CASSLTGNSYEQYF
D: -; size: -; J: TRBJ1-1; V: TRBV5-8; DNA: TGTGCCAGCAGCTTTCGTGGAAACACTGAAGCTTTCTTT; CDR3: CASSFRGNTEAFF
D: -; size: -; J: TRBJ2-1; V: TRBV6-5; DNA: TGTGCCAGCAGTTACGTTAGCAAAATCAATGAGCAGTTCTTC; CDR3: CASSYVSKINEQFF
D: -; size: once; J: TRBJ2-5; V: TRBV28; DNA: TGTGCCAGCAACAAGGTTAAGGAGACCCAGTACTTC; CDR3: CASNKVKETQYF
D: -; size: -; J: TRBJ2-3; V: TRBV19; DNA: TGTGCCAGTAGTATCTCGAGTGAGGGCACAGATACGCAGTATTTT; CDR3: CASSISSEGTDTQYF
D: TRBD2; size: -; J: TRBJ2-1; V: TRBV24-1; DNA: TGTGCCACCAGTGATTTGGATTGGGCGGGAGTTGGCCATGAGCAGTTCTTC; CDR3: CATSDLDWAGVGHEQFF
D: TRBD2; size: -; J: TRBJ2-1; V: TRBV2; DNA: TGTGCCACTCTCCGCTTTGGGACTAGCGGGACCAATGAGCAGTTCTTC; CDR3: CATLRFGTSGTNEQFF
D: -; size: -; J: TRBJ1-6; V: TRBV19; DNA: TGTGCCAGTAGTTTCATCCTTAATTCACCCCTCCACTTT; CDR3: CASSFILNSPLHF
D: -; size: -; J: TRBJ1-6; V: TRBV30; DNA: TGTGCCTGGAACAGTCCTAGGATGGAGGTCCACTTT; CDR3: CAWNSPRMEVHF
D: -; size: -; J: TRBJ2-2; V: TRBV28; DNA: TGTGCCAGCATTCGGCGGTACACCGGGGAGCTGTTTTTT; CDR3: CASIRRYTGELFF
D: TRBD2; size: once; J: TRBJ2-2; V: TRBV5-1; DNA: TGCGCCAGCAGCTTCTTAGCGGGAGCGAACACCGGGGAGCTGTTTTTT; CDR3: CASSFLAGANTGELFF
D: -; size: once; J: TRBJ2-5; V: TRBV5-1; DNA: TGCGCCAGCAGCTCCCAGAATAGGAAAGAGACCCAGTACTTC; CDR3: CASSSQNRKETQYF
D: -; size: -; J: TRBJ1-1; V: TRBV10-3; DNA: TGTGCCATCACTGGGTTGGCGAACACTGAAGCTTTCTTT; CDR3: CAITGLANTEAFF
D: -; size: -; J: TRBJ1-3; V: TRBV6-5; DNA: TGTGCCAGCAGAGAGGCCTTGGCCAGCACCATATATTTT; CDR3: CASREALASTIYF